These T cell receptor beta chains were read from a single sample in a study of blood T cell repertoires in COVID-19. Only in-frame clones appear in the TCRdb table, and some are missing; sequencing was by immunoSEQ multiplex PCR. The table includes 150,000 to 200,000 clones, approximately 86% detected once. Sequenced: peripheral blood. The receptors stem from a man between 45 and 60 years old with active or convalescent COVID-19. Each CDR3 is given with its conserved first and last residue. D genes are given only for firm matches.

cdr3_nt | cdr3_aa | j_call | v_call | d_call
TGTGCCAGCTCACCACGAACGGGAGGACCTGAGACCCAGTACTTC | CASSPRTGGPETQYF | TRBJ2-5 | TRBV18 | TRBD2
TGTGCCAGCAGCCACGGACTAGCGGGGTCCTACGAGCAGTACTTC | CASSHGLAGSYEQYF | TRBJ2-7 | TRBV5-5 | TRBD2
TGTGCCAGCAGATCCTCAGGGCGTGAGCAGTTCTTC | CASRSSGREQFF | TRBJ2-1 | TRBV12-3/TRBV12-4 | -
TGTGCCAGCAGCTTGGACAGGGGCGCATGGTATGGCTACACCTTC | CASSLDRGAWYGYTF | TRBJ1-2 | TRBV5-4 | TRBD1
TGTGCCAGCAGCCCGGCGACAGGGACCGATGAAAAACTGTTTTTT | CASSPATGTDEKLFF | TRBJ1-4 | TRBV9 | TRBD1
TGCGCCAGCAGCCAAGATGAGGGGGTAAAAACCGGGGAGCTGTTTTTT | CASSQDEGVKTGELFF | TRBJ2-2 | TRBV4-3 | -
TGCGCCAGCAGCCAAAGGGACAGGGCTAATGAAAAACTGTTTTTT | CASSQRDRANEKLFF | TRBJ1-4 | TRBV4-1 | TRBD1
TGTGCCAGTAGTATAGTCCCGGGACAGGGGTTCACGAATCAGCCCCAGCATTTT | CASSIVPGQGFTNQPQHF | TRBJ1-5 | TRBV19 | TRBD1
TGTGCCAGCAGCTTAGGCGGGCCAGGGGCTGGAAACACCATATATTTT | CASSLGGPGAGNTIYF | TRBJ1-3 | TRBV7-7 | -
TGTGCCAGCTCACCCGACACGGCAACCGGATACGAGCAGTACTTC | CASSPDTATGYEQYF | TRBJ2-7 | TRBV18 | -
TGTGCCTGGAGTCGAGGTGCTGGAAACACCATATATTTT | CAWSRGAGNTIYF | TRBJ1-3 | TRBV30 | -
TGTGCCAGCAGTTTTTCGGGAGGAGGGGGGACCTATGGCTACACCTTC | CASSFSGGGGTYGYTF | TRBJ1-2 | TRBV28 | -